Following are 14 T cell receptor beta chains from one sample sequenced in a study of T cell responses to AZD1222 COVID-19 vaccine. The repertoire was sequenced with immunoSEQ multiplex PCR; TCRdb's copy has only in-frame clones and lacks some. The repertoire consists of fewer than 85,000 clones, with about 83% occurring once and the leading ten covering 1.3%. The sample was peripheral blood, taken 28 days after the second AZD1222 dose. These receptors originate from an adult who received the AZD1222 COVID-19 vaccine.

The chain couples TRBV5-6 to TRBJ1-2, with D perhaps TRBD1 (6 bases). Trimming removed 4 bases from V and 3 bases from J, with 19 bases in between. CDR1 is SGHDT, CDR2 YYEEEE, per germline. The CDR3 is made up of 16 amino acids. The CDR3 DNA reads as TGTGCCAGCAGCCCTAATGGGGGGCGAGGCGACTATGGCTACACCTTC. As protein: CASSPNGGRGDYGYTF.

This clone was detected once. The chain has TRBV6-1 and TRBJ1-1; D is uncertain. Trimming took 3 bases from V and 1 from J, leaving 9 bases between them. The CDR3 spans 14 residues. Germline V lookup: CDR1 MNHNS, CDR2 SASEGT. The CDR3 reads CASSDRTENTEAFF. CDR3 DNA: TGTGCCAGCAGTGACCGGACGGAGAACACTGAAGCTTTCTTT.

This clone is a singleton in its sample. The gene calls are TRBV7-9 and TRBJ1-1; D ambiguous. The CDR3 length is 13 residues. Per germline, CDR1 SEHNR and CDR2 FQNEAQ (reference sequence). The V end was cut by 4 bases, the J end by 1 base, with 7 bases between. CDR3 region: CASSSLGNTEAFF. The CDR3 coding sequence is TGTGCCAGCAGCTCCCTCGGGAACACTGAAGCTTTCTTT. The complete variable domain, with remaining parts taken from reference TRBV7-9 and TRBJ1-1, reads DTGVSQNPRHKITKRGQNVTFRCDPISEHNRLYWYRQTLGQGPEFLTYFQNEAQLEKSRLLSDRFSAERPKGSFSTLEIQRTEQGDSAMYLCASSSLGNTEAFFGQGTRLTVV.

The CDR3 nucleotides are TGTGCCAGCAGCCAACAGCGAAGGGCTGAAGCTTTCTTT. It translates to CASSQQRRAEAFF. This sequence joins TRBV4-2 and TRBJ1-1; D call uncertain. With 2 bases removed from V and 6 bases from J, the gap between germline ends came to 10 bases. CDR1 is LGHNA and CDR2 is YNFKEQ in the germline V gene. This CDR3 is 13 amino acids long.

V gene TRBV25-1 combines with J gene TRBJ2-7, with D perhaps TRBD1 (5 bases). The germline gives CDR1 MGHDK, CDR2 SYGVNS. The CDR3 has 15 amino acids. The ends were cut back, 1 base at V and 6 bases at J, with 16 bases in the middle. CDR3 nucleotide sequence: TGTGCCAGCAGTGAATGGTCAGGGTTGAACGGCGAGCAGTACTTC. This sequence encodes CASSEWSGLNGEQYF.

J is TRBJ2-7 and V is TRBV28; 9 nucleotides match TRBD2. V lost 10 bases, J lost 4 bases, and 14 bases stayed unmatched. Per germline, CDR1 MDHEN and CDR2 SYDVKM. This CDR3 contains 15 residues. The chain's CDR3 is CATRFQLAGLYEQYF. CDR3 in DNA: TGTGCCACCCGTTTCCAGCTAGCGGGATTGTACGAGCAGTACTTC.

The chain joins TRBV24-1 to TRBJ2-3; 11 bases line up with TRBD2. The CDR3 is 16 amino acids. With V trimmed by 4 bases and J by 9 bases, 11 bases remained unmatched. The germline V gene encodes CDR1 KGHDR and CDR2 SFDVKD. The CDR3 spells CATSDPGLAGSSTQYF. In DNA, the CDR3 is TGTGCCACCAGTGACCCTGGACTAGCGGGTAGTTCCACGCAGTATTTT.

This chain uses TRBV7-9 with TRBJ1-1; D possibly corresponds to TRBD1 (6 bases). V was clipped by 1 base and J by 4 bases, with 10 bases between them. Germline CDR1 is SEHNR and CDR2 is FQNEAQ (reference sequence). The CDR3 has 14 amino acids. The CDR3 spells CASSLGGAATEAFF. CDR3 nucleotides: TGTGCCAGCAGCTTAGGGGGGGCGGCCACTGAAGCTTTCTTT.

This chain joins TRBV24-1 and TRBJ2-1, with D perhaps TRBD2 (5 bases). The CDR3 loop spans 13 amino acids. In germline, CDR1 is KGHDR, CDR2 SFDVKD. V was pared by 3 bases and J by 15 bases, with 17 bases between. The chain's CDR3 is CATSDEDSKSVFF. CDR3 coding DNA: TGTGCCACCAGTGATGAGGACTCCAAATCCGTGTTCTTC.

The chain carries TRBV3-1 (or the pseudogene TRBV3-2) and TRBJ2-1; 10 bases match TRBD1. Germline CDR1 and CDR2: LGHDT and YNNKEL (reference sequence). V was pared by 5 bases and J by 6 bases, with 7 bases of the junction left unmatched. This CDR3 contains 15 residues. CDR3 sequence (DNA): TGTGCCAGCAGCAAGGGGACAGGGGCGTTCAATGAGCAGTTCTTC. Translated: CASSKGTGAFNEQFF.

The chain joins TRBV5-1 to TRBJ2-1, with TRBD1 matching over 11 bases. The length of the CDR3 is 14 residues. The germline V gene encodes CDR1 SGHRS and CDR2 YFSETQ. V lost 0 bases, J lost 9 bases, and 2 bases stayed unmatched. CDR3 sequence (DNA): TGCGCCAGCAGCTTGGTGGGACAGGGGGGTGAGCAGTTCTTC. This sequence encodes CASSLVGQGGEQFF.

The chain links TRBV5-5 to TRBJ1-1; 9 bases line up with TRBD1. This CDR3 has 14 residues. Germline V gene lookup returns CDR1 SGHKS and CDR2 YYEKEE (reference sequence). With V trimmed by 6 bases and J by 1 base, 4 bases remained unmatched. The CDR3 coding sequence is TGTGCCAGCACCTGGGGACAGGGGAACACTGAAGCTTTCTTT. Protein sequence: CASTWGQGNTEAFF.

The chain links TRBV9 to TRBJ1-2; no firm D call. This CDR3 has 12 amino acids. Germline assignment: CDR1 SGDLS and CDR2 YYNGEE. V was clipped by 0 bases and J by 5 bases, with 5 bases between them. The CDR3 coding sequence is TGTGCCAGCAGCGTAGGGGGATATGGCTACACCTTC. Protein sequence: CASSVGGYGYTF.

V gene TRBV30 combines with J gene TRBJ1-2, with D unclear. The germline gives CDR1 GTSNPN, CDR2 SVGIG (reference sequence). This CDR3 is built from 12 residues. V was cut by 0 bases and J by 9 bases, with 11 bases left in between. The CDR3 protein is CAWSVGLGSYTF. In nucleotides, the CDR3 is TGTGCCTGGAGTGTAGGACTGGGAAGCTACACCTTC.